Listed below are T cell receptor beta chains from one sample, sequenced in a study of cytomegalovirus exposure and HLA in healthy donors. TCRdb's copy holds only in-frame clones and misses some; the assay was immunoSEQ multiplex PCR. The table lists about 90,000 clones, around 84% of them singletons. Sequenced sample: PBMCs. These receptors were collected from a man aged 18 to 30 in good health and CMV-seronegative. Both conserved end residues are part of each CDR3. The order of the fields is D gene, J gene, V gene, CDR3 protein, CDR3 DNA. A D gene is named only where the DNA matches it firmly.

NA	TRBJ2-1	TRBV27	CASTLRSGWRDNEQFF	TGTGCCAGCACCCTAAGAAGCGGGTGGAGGGACAATGAGCAGTTCTTC
NA	TRBJ2-5	TRBV7-2	CASSDARAGLLTQYF	TGTGCCAGCAGCGATGCCCGGGCAGGACTTTTGACCCAGTACTTC
NA	TRBJ1-2	TRBV27	CASSYLGQGVYGYTF	TGTGCCAGCAGTTATTTGGGCCAAGGGGTCTATGGCTACACCTTC
TRBD1	TRBJ2-1	TRBV5-1	CASSFDRVVRNEQFF	TGCGCCAGCAGCTTTGACAGGGTAGTTAGGAATGAGCAGTTCTTC
TRBD2	TRBJ2-1	TRBV5-4	CASSLGLAGYNEQFF	TGTGCCAGCAGCTTGGGACTAGCGGGATACAATGAGCAGTTCTTC
NA	TRBJ2-7	TRBV7-8	CASSLLAASEQYF	TGTGCCAGCAGCTTACTTGCGGCGAGCGAGCAGTACTTC
NA	TRBJ2-1	TRBV11-3	CASSLKASGVEQFF	TGTGCCAGCAGCTTAAAAGCAAGCGGTGTTGAGCAGTTCTTC
TRBD1	TRBJ2-5	TRBV5-1	CASSLEGDRTQETQYF	TGCGCCAGCAGCTTGGAAGGGGACAGAACACAAGAGACCCAGTACTTC
NA	TRBJ2-1	TRBV11-3	CASSFVHGSEQFF	TGTGCCAGCAGCTTCGTTCACGGGAGTGAGCAGTTCTTC
NA	TRBJ2-1	TRBV19	CASSMSGGDFYNEQFF	TGTGCCAGTAGTATGAGCGGCGGGGACTTCTACAATGAGCAGTTCTTC
TRBD1	TRBJ2-1	TRBV30	CAWSGDRGYNEQFF	TGTGCCTGGAGTGGGGACAGGGGTTACAATGAGCAGTTCTTC
NA	TRBJ2-1	TRBV19	CASSIRGRTGLGQFF	TGTGCCAGTAGTATTAGGGGTAGGACGGGCCTGGGGCAGTTCTTC